Presented here are 17 T cell receptor beta chains from one specimen sequenced in a study of blood T cell repertoires in COVID-19 (dated by TCRdb to the early 2020s). To prepare the library, the immunoSEQ multiplex PCR assay was applied. The immuneACCESS repertoire file appears here via TCRdb, limited to in-frame rearrangements. These files lack a portion of the clones; in checked studies, under half of the deficit traces to unresolved V genes, and the cause of the others is not known. Present in this sample are tens of thousands of clones, about 90% of which were seen just once. The leading ten clones occupy less than 3.5% of the sample. The sequencing input was peripheral blood. The receptors come from a man in his 70s with acute or convalescent COVID-19.

Only one count was recorded for this clone. This chain connects TRBV15 to TRBJ2-2; 12 bases fit TRBD2. The length of the CDR3 is 16 residues. After removal of 0 bases from V and 4 bases from J, the junction contained 0 bases not matched to a gene. Germline lookup yields CDR1 LNHNV and CDR2 YYDKDF (reference sequence). CDR3: CATSRELAGGTGELFF. The CDR3 bases are TGTGCCACCAGCAGAGAACTAGCGGGAGGCACCGGGGAGCTGTTTTTT.

This sequence joins TRBV25-1 and TRBJ2-2; TRBD1 is a possible D gene (6 bases). The germline V gene has CDR1 MGHDK and CDR2 SYGVNS. The V end lost 4 bases, the J end lost 4 bases, and 7 bases lay between the germline ends. CDR3 length: 13 residues. CDR3 nucleotide sequence: TGTGCCAGCAGTGTACAGGGCACCGGGGAGCTGTTTTTT. This translates into CASSVQGTGELFF.

The chain has TRBV28 and TRBJ2-3; 7 nucleotides match TRBD2. The CDR3 spans 16 residues. Germline V gene sequence: CDR1 MDHEN, CDR2 SYDVKM. J gave up 0 bases and V 6 bases, and 9 bases lay outside the gene matches. CDR3 residues: CASSGGWTDSTDTQYF. Written as DNA, the CDR3 is TGTGCCAGCAGCGGGGGGTGGACGGATAGCACAGATACGCAGTATTTT.

The CDR3 sequence is CASSPGQPHNEQFF. CDR3 coding DNA: TGCGCCAGCAGCCCGGGACAACCGCACAATGAGCAGTTCTTC. The rearrangement uses TRBV5-1 and TRBJ2-1; D might be TRBD1 (6 bases). Trimming left V 4 bases short and J 5 bases short, with 13 bases between. Germline CDR1 and CDR2: SGHRS and YFSETQ. This CDR3 is 14 amino acids long.

This chain uses TRBV7-2 with TRBJ2-7, with 8 bases matching TRBD2. This CDR3 comprises 14 residues. CDR1 and CDR2 (germline): SGHTA, FQGNSA. The V and J ends lost 6 bases and 0 bases, in that order; junction bases with no gene match: 4. CDR3: CASSFGLASYEQYF. CDR3 bases: TGTGCCAGCAGTTTCGGACTAGCCTCCTACGAGCAGTACTTC.

The V gene is TRBV29-1, the J gene TRBJ2-7; 8 bases match TRBD2. The J segment lost 4 bases and the V segment lost 7 bases, leaving 6 bases of the junction unmatched. CDR3 length equals 12 residues. Germline assignment: CDR1 SQVTM and CDR2 ANQGSEA. In DNA, the CDR3 is TGCAGCGCCGCGGGGGGTGTTTACGAGCAGTACTTC. Its translation: CSAAGGVYEQYF.

This clone was detected only once. The chain links TRBV28 to TRBJ2-1; 9 nucleotides align to TRBD2. Germline CDR1 MDHEN, CDR2 SYDVKM. The CDR3 extends over 18 amino acids. V trimming: 5 bases; J trimming: 0 bases; junction bases outside the gene matches: 11. The CDR3 DNA reads TGTGCCAGCAGTGGGGGACTAGCCGTCCCCAGCTCCTACAATGAGCAGTTCTTC. This codes for CASSGGLAVPSSYNEQFF. The full variable domain, rest sourced from reference TRBV28 and TRBJ2-1, is DVKVTQSSRYLVKRTGEKVFLECVQDMDHENMFWYRQDPGLGLRLIYFSYDVKMKEKGDIPEGYSVSREKKERFSLILESASTNQTSMYLCASSGGLAVPSSYNEQFFGPGTRLTVL.

CDR3 in DNA: TGCGCCAGCAGCCAAGATCGGGGAGGGGACTATGGCTACACCTTC. This codes for CASSQDRGGDYGYTF. This chain links TRBV4-3 with TRBJ1-2; perhaps TRBD1 as D (5 bases). Germline loops: CDR1 LGHNA, CDR2 YSLEER. The CDR3 has 15 amino acids. Trimming pared 0 bases from V and 3 bases from J, leaving 11 bases between.

The CDR3, as DNA: TGTGCCAGCAGTTACTCTATCCGGGGGTTTTACAATGAGCAGTTCTTC. Its protein is CASSYSIRGFYNEQFF. The chain links TRBV6-2 or TRBV6-3 to TRBJ2-1; maybe TRBD2 (6 bases). This CDR3 spans 16 amino acids. V was cut by 0 bases and J by 4 bases, with 13 bases left in between. CDR1 and CDR2 (germline): MNHEY, SVGEGT.

This chain links TRBV18 with TRBJ1-3; D remains unclear. Germline lookup yields CDR1 KGHSH and CDR2 LQKENI. V lost 2 bases and J lost 0, with 20 bases in between. The CDR3 length is 19 residues. This CDR3 is CASSPWADQPVSSGNTIYF. The CDR3 DNA follows: TGTGCCAGCTCACCATGGGCAGACCAACCAGTGAGCTCTGGAAACACCATATATTTT.

V gene TRBV4-1 combines with J gene TRBJ2-1; 10 bases are shared with TRBD2. Unmatched junction bases numbered 12, after V lost 6 bases and J lost 10 bases. Germline V CDR1 and CDR2: MGHRA, YSYEKL. The CDR3 totals 15 residues. CDR3 sequence reads: CASRRAGGPRWEQFF. The CDR3 DNA reads as TGCGCCAGCAGGAGAGCGGGGGGGCCCCGATGGGAGCAGTTCTTC.

This chain uses TRBV6-5 with TRBJ2-7; D is unresolved. Germline V gene lookup returns CDR1 MNHEY and CDR2 SVGAGI. The CDR3 has 11 amino acids. The V end was cut by 4 bases, the J end by 4 bases, with 5 bases between. Here the CDR3 reads CASSFGYEQYF. As DNA, the CDR3 is TGTGCCAGCAGTTTCGGGTACGAGCAGTACTTC.

The V gene is TRBV5-1, the J gene TRBJ2-2; 8 bases align to TRBD1. V lost 5 bases, J lost 6 bases, and 6 bases stayed unmatched. There are 14 residues in the CDR3. Germline CDR1 reads SGHRS; CDR2 reads YFSETQ. The CDR3 region has the DNA TGCGCCAGCAGACCCCGGACAGGGTCCGGGGAGCTGTTTTTT. Translated: CASRPRTGSGELFF.

The chain couples TRBV5-5 to TRBJ1-6, with D possibly being TRBD1 (5 bases). V was shortened by 4 bases and J by 9 bases, with 14 bases between the two germline ends. The CDR3 sequence is 14 residues long. Germline-derived CDR1 and CDR2 are SGHKS and YYEKEE (reference sequence). The CDR3, as DNA: TGTGCCAGCAGCGCTTTAGGGGAGGGTTCACCCCTCCACTTT. This codes for CASSALGEGSPLHF.

The V call is TRBV28, the J call TRBJ2-7, with 7 bases lining up with TRBD1. CDR1 is MDHEN, CDR2 SYDVKM, per germline. This CDR3 contains 14 residues. V trimming: 6 bases; J trimming: 2 bases; junction bases outside the gene matches: 7. CDR3 sequence (DNA): TGTGCCAGCAGGGAGACAGGGAGACCCTACGAGCAGTACTTC. Its translation is CASRETGRPYEQYF.

V is TRBV4-3 and J is TRBJ2-1, with D unresolved. Germline V CDR1 and CDR2: LGHNA, YSLEER. This CDR3 has 17 amino acids. Between the trimmed V and J ends, which lost 4 bases and 0 bases, there was a span of 16 bases. This chain's CDR3 is CASSPEVRSSSYNEQFF. DNA of the CDR3: TGCGCCAGCAGCCCAGAAGTGCGGTCGAGCTCCTACAATGAGCAGTTCTTC.

This CDR3 is CASSSDRIPTYEQYF. The CDR3 coding sequence is TGTGCCAGCAGCTCGGACAGGATCCCAACCTACGAGCAGTACTTC. V and J are TRBV11-3 and TRBJ2-7; 7 bases align to TRBD1. The CDR3 has 15 amino acids. Germline CDR1 and CDR2: SGHNT and YENEEA. J gave up 2 bases and V 4 bases, and 8 bases lay outside the gene matches.